The 15 T cell receptor beta chains below come from one sample, sequenced in a study of cytomegalovirus exposure and HLA in healthy donors. The PCR had 60 Vbeta and 13 Jbeta primers. Some clones are missing from TCRdb's copy, which holds only in-frame ones; the method was immunoSEQ multiplex PCR. The sample yields under 130,000 clones, roughly 15% seen once. The material sequenced was PBMCs. All receptors derive from a female donor in good health and CMV-seronegative.

The chain couples TRBV27 to TRBJ2-7, with a tentative D call TRBD1 (5 bases). This CDR3 is built from 13 residues. Germline assignment: CDR1 MNHEY and CDR2 SMNVEV (reference sequence). V was trimmed by 5 bases and J by 2 bases, leaving 10 bases between them. The CDR3 region has the DNA TGTGCCAGCAGTCCTGGACATACCTACGAGCAGTACTTC. As protein: CASSPGHTYEQYF.

The chain combines TRBV27 with TRBJ1-5; TRBD1 might be the D (5 bases). The CDR3 is made up of 14 amino acids. Per the germline V gene, CDR1 is MNHEY and CDR2 is SMNVEV (reference sequence). V was shortened by 5 bases and J by 0 bases, with 8 bases between the two germline ends. CDR3 nucleotide sequence: TGTGCCAGCAGTCCGGACAATAGCAATCAGCCCCAGCATTTT. Encoded protein: CASSPDNSNQPQHF.

V and J are TRBV5-1 and TRBJ2-5, with a weak D call TRBD1 (6 bases). V was shortened by 0 bases and J by 5 bases, with 17 bases between the two germline ends. In germline, CDR1 is SGHRS, CDR2 YFSETQ. The CDR3 runs 16 residues. This CDR3 reads CASSLEGTLLGETQYF. The CDR3, as DNA: TGCGCCAGCAGCTTGGAGGGGACACTTCTGGGGGAGACCCAGTACTTC.

The chain links TRBV7-2 to TRBJ2-3; weak D call: TRBD2 (5 bases). Trimming left V 1 base short and J 0 bases short, with 14 bases between. CDR3 length: 17 amino acids. CDR1 is SGHTA, CDR2 FQGNSA, per germline. CDR3 sequence: CASSLVEGSRSTDTQYF. In DNA, the CDR3 is TGTGCCAGCAGCTTAGTAGAGGGCAGCCGGAGCACAGATACGCAGTATTTT.

V usage is TRBV29-1 and J usage is TRBJ1-2; D is perhaps TRBD1 (6 bases). Trimming left V 5 bases short and J 2 bases short, with 9 bases between. The CDR3 has 12 amino acids. Per germline, CDR1 SQVTM and CDR2 ANQGSEA. In nucleotides, the CDR3 is TGCAGCGTTACTACAGGGAACTATGGCTACACCTTC. This gives the protein CSVTTGNYGYTF.

There are a few counts of this clone. The chain combines TRBV5-5 with TRBJ1-1; the D gene is possibly TRBD1 (5 bases). Germline V gives CDR1 SGHKS, CDR2 YYEKEE (reference sequence). This CDR3 comprises 14 residues. The V gene lost 4 bases and the J gene lost 0 bases, with 10 bases spanning the gap. The CDR3 reads CASSRGTMNTEAFF. The CDR3 DNA is TGTGCCAGCAGCCGGGGGACGATGAACACTGAAGCTTTCTTT. Combining the CDR3 with reference TRBV5-5 and TRBJ1-1 gives the whole variable domain DAGVTQSPTHLIKTRGQQVTLRCSPISGHKSVSWYQQVLGQGPQFIFQYYEKEERGRGNFPDRFSARQFPNYSSELNVNALLLGDSALYLCASSRGTMNTEAFFGQGTRLTVV.

The gene calls are TRBV5-4 and TRBJ1-1; D remains ambiguous. Germline V gene data show CDR1 as SGHNT and CDR2 as YYREEE (reference sequence). V was cut by 2 bases and J by 1 base, with 9 bases left in between. The CDR3 sequence is 14 residues long. CDR3 sequence: CASSFSTGNTEAFF. CDR3 nucleotides: TGTGCCAGCAGCTTTTCTACGGGGAACACTGAAGCTTTCTTT.

V usage is TRBV4-1 and J usage is TRBJ2-2, with D possibly matching TRBD2 (6 bases). The V gene's germline CDR1 is MGHRA and CDR2 YSYEKL. V was cut by 0 bases and J by 1 base, with 9 bases left in between. The length of the CDR3 is 16 residues. CDR3 amino acids: CASSQETSRNTGELFF. CDR3 nucleotides: TGCGCCAGCAGCCAAGAAACTAGCCGGAACACCGGGGAGCTGTTTTTT.

This clone was found a few times. The chain combines TRBV4-1 with TRBJ2-7; weak D call: TRBD2 (7 bases). V was cut by 4 bases and J by 0 bases, with 13 bases left in between. Germline V gives CDR1 MGHRA, CDR2 YSYEKL. The length of the CDR3 is 15 residues. The CDR3 loop reads CASSPEGGGSYEQYF. DNA of the CDR3: TGCGCCAGCAGCCCAGAGGGGGGGGGCTCCTACGAGCAGTACTTC.

This clone occurred a few times. The genes are TRBV15 and TRBJ2-7, with 8 bases matching TRBD1. The CDR3 extends over 16 amino acids. Per the germline V gene, CDR1 is LNHNV and CDR2 is YYDKDF (reference sequence). Trimming cost V 3 bases and J 6 bases; bases outside gene matches: 13. CDR3 coding DNA: TGTGCCACCAGCAGTCTCCCCGTGACAGGGGACAGCGAGCAGTACTTC. It translates to CATSSLPVTGDSEQYF.

The chain links TRBV5-8 to TRBJ1-4; TRBD1 agrees at 7 bases. The CDR3 contains 14 residues. Germline V CDR1 and CDR2: SGHTS, YDEGEE. V gave up 4 bases and J gave up 7 bases; unmatched junction bases: 7. Here the CDR3 DNA reads TGTGCCAGCAGCCGGAGACAGGGATTTGAAAAACTGTTTTTT. Amino acid sequence: CASSRRQGFEKLFF.

In this sample, this clone turned up a few times. This rearrangement joins TRBV7-9 to TRBJ2-5, with D possibly being TRBD1 (6 bases). The germline V gene encodes CDR1 SEHNR and CDR2 FQNEAQ (reference sequence). The length of the CDR3 is 15 residues. With 1 base removed from V and 1 base from J, the gap between germline ends came to 10 bases. CDR3 DNA: TGTGCCAGCAGCTTAGGGGGGCAGCGCCAAGAGACCCAGTACTTC. Its translation is CASSLGGQRQETQYF. Full variable domain (remainder filled in from reference TRBV7-9 and TRBJ2-5): DTGVSQNPRHKITKRGQNVTFRCDPISEHNRLYWYRQTLGQGPEFLTYFQNEAQLEKSRLLSDRFSAERPKGSFSTLEIQRTEQGDSAMYLCASSLGGQRQETQYFGPGTRLLVL.

The chain links TRBV7-3 to TRBJ1-3; TRBD1 aligns across 8 bases. Germline V CDR1 and CDR2: SGHTA, FQGTGA. V lost 2 bases and J lost 2; bases outside the gene matches: 5. The length of the CDR3 is 16 residues. CDR3 nucleotides: TGTGCCAGCAGCTTAGGGGGGACAGGAGCTGGAAACACCATATATTTT. This codes for CASSLGGTGAGNTIYF.

There are a few counts of this clone. This rearrangement joins TRBV18 to TRBJ1-1, with 9 bases identical to TRBD1. Germline lookup yields CDR1 KGHSH and CDR2 LQKENI. The CDR3 runs 15 residues. Trimming took 3 bases from V and 4 from J; bases not matched to a gene: 6. The CDR3: CASSPTGGASTEAFF. The CDR3 DNA reads TGTGCCAGCTCACCTACAGGGGGCGCATCCACTGAAGCTTTCTTT.

The sample holds a few counts of this clone. The V and J genes are TRBV6-5 and TRBJ1-2; tentative D call: TRBD1 (6 bases). The CDR3 totals 14 residues. V was pared by 4 bases and J by 8 bases, with 17 bases between. Germline values: CDR1 MNHEY, CDR2 SVGAGI. The CDR3 DNA sequence: TGTGCCAGCAGTTTCGACCGGGACATGGGGGGCTACACCTTC. Its protein is CASSFDRDMGGYTF.